The clone carrying this T cell receptor (beta chain) was found a few times. No antigen is known for it. This sample is part of a study of beta chain features in type 1 diabetes. On the study more broadly: Patients looked much like healthy donors when it came to age, gender and cell yields.

From germline, CDR1 is SGHTA and CDR2 FQGNSA. The J segment lost 4 bases and the V segment lost 5 bases, leaving 5 bases of the junction unmatched. The CDR3 contains 15 residues. Sequencing targeted expressed TCRB transcripts, as all isolated RNA had been reverse transcribed. Profiling relied on immunoSEQ multiplex PCR, and the TCRdb table lists in-frame clones only, not all of them. Of 500,000 to 800,000 clones listed, 9.5% to 15% are singletons. Study-level findings and limits: Since sequencing was performed on cDNA, cells with high TCR expression could be over-represented. When VDJ junctions were examined, type 1 diabetes patients showed fewer insertions and more deletions. TCRB CDR3s were moderately but significantly shorter in Type 1 diabetes patients in all four CD4+ subsets.

V is TRBV7-2 and J is TRBJ2-3; 11 bases agree with TRBD2. The sequencing input was naive CD4+ T cells from blood. The TCR was taken from a man aged 30 to 39 with type 1 diabetes. The CDR3 DNA sequence: TGTGCCAGCAGCCCACTGGGACTAGCGGCAGATACGCAGTATTTT. This encodes CASSPLGLAADTQYF.